This entry lists 31 T cell receptor beta chains sequenced from one sample in a study of PD-1 blockade in classical Hodgkin lymphoma. TCRdb keeps only in-frame clones here, not all; method: immunoSEQ multiplex PCR. The table includes approximately 18,000 clones, about 80% detected once. This sample's time point: cycle 4 day 1 (C4D1), after more than five weeks of nivolumab. Every single patient, without exception, relapsed after autologous stem cell transplantation, and brentuximab vedotin exposure varied. The material was peripheral blood mononuclear cells (PBMCs), obtained before the fourth cycle of nivolumab. Receptors originate from a human donor with classical Hodgkin lymphoma.

The rearrangement links TRBV7-6 to TRBJ2-7; 7 nucleotides agree with TRBD1. There are 12 residues in the CDR3. J was trimmed by 3 bases and V by 8 bases; bases with no gene match: 4. The V gene's germline CDR1 is SGHVS and CDR2 FNYEAQ. CDR3 DNA: TGTGCCAGCGCAGGGGGTAACTACGAGCAGTACTTC. Protein product: CASAGGNYEQYF.

The chain uses TRBV6-5 and TRBJ1-1, with D hard to call. This CDR3 is 13 amino acids long. Trimming pared 2 bases from V and 7 bases from J, leaving 11 bases between. Germline CDR1 MNHEY, CDR2 SVGAGI. The CDR3 DNA follows: TGTGCCAGCAGTTACGGGGTAACGGGTGAAGCTTTCTTT. It yields the protein CASSYGVTGEAFF.

This chain connects TRBV6-5 to TRBJ2-7; a possible D gene is TRBD1 (6 bases). Trimming shortened V by 5 bases and J by 6 bases, and 17 bases separated the two germline ends. Germline assignment: CDR1 MNHEY and CDR2 SVGAGI. The CDR3 has 14 residues. CDR3 sequence reads: CASSPAPDRSEQYF. The CDR3 DNA reads TGTGCCAGCAGTCCAGCGCCTGACAGGAGCGAGCAGTACTTC.

The chain joins TRBV10-2 to TRBJ1-2, with 9 bases aligning to TRBD1. The CDR3 length is 14 residues. V was clipped by 4 bases and J by 0 bases; unmatched bases: 0. From germline, CDR1 is WSHSY and CDR2 SAAADI. DNA of the CDR3: TGCGCCAGCAGTGGGACAGGGGCTAACTATGGCTACACCTTC. It codes for CASSGTGANYGYTF.

The chain couples TRBV28 to TRBJ1-1, with 9 bases matching TRBD1. Germline values: CDR1 MDHEN, CDR2 SYDVKM. V dropped 8 bases and J dropped 10; count of bases not matched to a gene: 14. The CDR3 loop spans 14 amino acids. DNA of the CDR3: TGTGCCAGCGGGTACAGGGGGCTAGGAAAGAGAGCTTTCTTT. Translating it yields CASGYRGLGKRAFF.

This chain connects TRBV5-4 to TRBJ2-2, with no clear D. The CDR3 extends over 13 amino acids. The germline V gene has CDR1 SGHNT and CDR2 YYREEE (reference sequence). V lost 2 bases and J lost 5, with 7 bases in between. The CDR3 nucleotides are TGTGCCAGCAGCTTAGGTGGGACCGGGGAGCTGTTTTTT. Protein product: CASSLGGTGELFF.

The J gene is TRBJ2-7, the V gene TRBV11-2, with D perhaps TRBD1 (5 bases). This CDR3 comprises 12 residues. V gave up 5 bases and J gave up 5 bases, with 10 bases separating them. CDR1 is SGHAT, CDR2 FQNNGV, per germline. The CDR3 here is CASSIGVNEQYF. Written as DNA, the CDR3 is TGTGCCAGCAGCATAGGGGTCAACGAGCAGTACTTC.

This clone was recorded once. The chain couples TRBV30 to TRBJ2-1; D assignment may be TRBD1 or TRBD2 (5 bases each). Germline CDR1 and CDR2: GTSNPN and SVGIG (reference sequence). The CDR3 extends over 12 amino acids. V was cut by 4 bases and J by 8 bases, with 12 bases left in between. The CDR3 DNA sequence: TGTGCCTGGACCCTATGGGACGATGAGCAGTTCTTC. It yields the protein CAWTLWDDEQFF. Full variable domain (remainder filled in from reference TRBV30 and TRBJ2-1): SQTIHQWPATLVQPVGSPLSLECTVEGTSNPNLYWYRQAAGRGLQLLFYSVGIGQISSEVPQNLSASRPQDRQFILSSKKLLLSDSGFYLCAWTLWDDEQFFGPGTRLTVL.

The J gene is TRBJ2-3, the V gene TRBV29-1; maybe TRBD1 (5 bases). Trimming cost V 2 bases and J 4 bases, with 13 bases left between them. This CDR3 has 14 amino acids. Germline assignment: CDR1 SQVTM and CDR2 ANQGSEA. Here the CDR3 DNA reads TGCAGCGTTGAACGGGCAGGGTGGGCAGATACGCAGTATTTT. This gives the protein CSVERAGWADTQYF.

This clone was counted between two and nine times. The chain carries TRBV7-9 and TRBJ1-1; D possibly corresponds to TRBD1 (5 bases). The germline V gene encodes CDR1 SEHNR and CDR2 FQNEAQ (reference sequence). There are 13 residues in the CDR3. V lost 1 base and J 6 bases, leaving 9 bases between the germline ends. DNA for the CDR3: TGTGCCAGCAGCTTAGATCCGGGGGCTGAAGCTTTCTTT. Translating gives CASSLDPGAEAFF. Variable domain in full (rest from reference TRBV7-9 and TRBJ1-1): DTGVSQNPRHKITKRGQNVTFRCDPISEHNRLYWYRQTLGQGPEFLTYFQNEAQLEKSRLLSDRFSAERPKGSFSTLEIQRTEQGDSAMYLCASSLDPGAEAFFGQGTRLTVV.

This clone appeared once. The V gene is TRBV5-1, the J gene TRBJ2-6; 9 bases match TRBD1. CDR1 and CDR2 from the germline V gene are SGHRS and YFSETQ. CDR3 size: 17 residues. Trimming took 4 bases from V and 2 from J; bases not matched to a gene: 7. CDR3 residues: CASSPGQGVPGANVLTF. CDR3 nucleotides: TGCGCCAGCAGCCCGGGACAGGGAGTTCCTGGGGCCAACGTCCTGACTTTC.

The V gene is TRBV9, the J gene TRBJ2-1; D unresolved. The V gene lost 0 bases and the J gene lost 8 bases, with 12 bases spanning the gap. The CDR3 consists of 14 residues. Looked up from germline, CDR1 is SGDLS and CDR2 is YYNGEE. The CDR3 coding sequence is TGTGCCAGCAGCGTAGGACCCGGCTCCGATGAGCAGTTCTTC. Its protein product is CASSVGPGSDEQFF.

The CDR3 sequence: CASSQDQPPLGPYEQYF. The CDR3 DNA sequence: TGCGCCAGCAGCCAAGATCAGCCCCCCCTGGGACCCTACGAGCAGTACTTC. V is TRBV4-3 and J is TRBJ2-7; D tentatively reads TRBD1 or TRBD2 (5 bases each). The CDR3 has 17 amino acids. The germline gives CDR1 LGHNA, CDR2 YSLEER. Between the trimmed V and J ends, which lost 0 bases and 2 bases, there was a span of 17 bases.

The V call is TRBV11-2, the J call TRBJ2-7; possible D gene TRBD2, 6 bases. The CDR3 contains 14 residues. Trimming stripped 3 bases from V and 2 bases from J, with 11 bases between. The germline CDR1 and CDR2 sequences are SGHAT and FQNNGV. This CDR3 reads CASSLDYSPYEQYF. In DNA form, the CDR3 reads TGTGCCAGCAGCTTGGACTACAGCCCCTACGAGCAGTACTTC. The full variable domain, rest sourced from reference TRBV11-2 and TRBJ2-7, is EAGVAQSPRYKIIEKRQSVAFWCNPISGHATLYWYQQILGQGPKLLIQFQNNGVVDDSQLPKDRFSAERLKGVDSTLKIQPAKLEDSAVYLCASSLDYSPYEQYFGPGTRLTVT.

The chain links TRBV19 to TRBJ2-3; the match to TRBD2 covers 7 bases. The germline V gene encodes CDR1 LNHDA and CDR2 SQIVND (reference sequence). Germline trimming cut 9 bases from V and 0 bases from J; bases unmatched to any gene: 3. This CDR3 is 13 amino acids long. The CDR3 DNA is TGTGCCAGCGGGGGGACCAGCACAGATACGCAGTATTTT. Amino acid sequence: CASGGTSTDTQYF.

The V call is TRBV25-1, the J call TRBJ1-2, with TRBD1 matching over 12 bases. Looked up from germline, CDR1 is MGHDK and CDR2 is SYGVNS. The V gene end was trimmed by 7 bases and the J gene end by 7 bases; junction bases not matched to a gene: 7. The CDR3 extends over 14 amino acids. This chain's CDR3 is CASTPGQGAVGYTF. The CDR3 nucleotides are TGTGCCAGCACCCCGGGACAGGGGGCTGTTGGCTACACCTTC.

The CDR3 region is CSVVDRERREQFF. CDR3 in DNA: TGCAGCGTTGTGGACAGGGAGCGTAGGGAGCAGTTCTTC. The rearrangement links TRBV29-1 to TRBJ2-1; 8 bases line up with TRBD1. CDR1 and CDR2 (germline): SQVTM, ANQGSEA. After removal of 4 bases from V and 10 bases from J, the junction contained 9 bases not matched to a gene. The CDR3 is made up of 13 amino acids.

The chain joins TRBV6-5 to TRBJ1-3; D gene ambiguous. Germline-derived CDR1 and CDR2 are MNHEY and SVGAGI. Trimming took 6 bases from V and 4 from J, leaving 10 bases between them. The CDR3 consists of 13 residues. The CDR3 nucleotides read TGTGCCAGCAGACGGGCGCAAGGAAACACCATATATTTT. Translated, it gives CASRRAQGNTIYF.

The gene calls are TRBV25-1 and TRBJ2-2; possibly TRBD1 or TRBD2 for D (5 bases each). The V and J ends lost 5 bases and 1 base respectively, with 11 bases between them. Germline-derived CDR1 and CDR2 are MGHDK and SYGVNS. The CDR3 length is 15 residues. CDR3: CASSRGRMNTGELFF. The DNA of the CDR3 is TGTGCCAGCAGTAGGGGACGGATGAACACCGGGGAGCTGTTTTTT.

The chain employs TRBV14 and TRBJ2-1; possible D gene TRBD1, 6 bases. Germline V lookup: CDR1 SGHDN, CDR2 FVKESK. Trimming pared 3 bases from V and 4 bases from J, leaving 10 bases between. The CDR3 contains 14 residues. The CDR3 spells CASSQPDRYNEQFF. CDR3 DNA sequence: TGTGCCAGCAGCCAGCCCGACAGGTACAATGAGCAGTTCTTC.

This chain uses TRBV25-1 with TRBJ2-1, with a possible D match to TRBD2 (7 bases). V was clipped by 3 bases and J by 6 bases, with 15 bases between them. Germline V lookup: CDR1 MGHDK, CDR2 SYGVNS. This CDR3 region has 15 residues. The CDR3: CASSDWVGGLNEQFF. As DNA, the CDR3 is TGTGCCAGCAGTGACTGGGTGGGGGGGCTCAATGAGCAGTTCTTC.

The rearrangement links TRBV18 to TRBJ2-6; D remains unclear. Germline lookup yields CDR1 KGHSH and CDR2 LQKENI. The CDR3 runs 14 residues. Trimming cost V 4 bases and J 6 bases, with 10 bases left between them. As DNA, the CDR3 is TGTGCCAGCTCACTCTCCCAGCAGGCCAACGTCCTGACTTTC. Translated: CASSLSQQANVLTF.

The chain employs TRBV6-1 and TRBJ1-5, with D possibly being TRBD1 (5 bases). The germline V gene has CDR1 MNHNS and CDR2 SASEGT. V lost 2 bases, J lost 7 bases, and 15 bases lay in between. This CDR3 comprises 15 residues. The CDR3 reads CASSEWGTALQPQHF. CDR3 nucleotide sequence: TGTGCCAGCAGTGAATGGGGGACTGCCCTCCAGCCCCAGCATTTT.

The rearrangement joins TRBV7-9 to TRBJ2-5; D gene unclear. Trimming shortened V by 7 bases and J by 4 bases, and 7 bases separated the two germline ends. Germline assignment: CDR1 SEHNR and CDR2 FQNEAQ (reference sequence). This CDR3 has 11 amino acids. CDR3 DNA sequence: TGTGCCAGCACCTCGACAGAGACCCAGTACTTC. Translated, it gives CASTSTETQYF.

The chain carries TRBV7-2 and TRBJ2-5; 8 bases line up with TRBD2. The CDR3 loop spans 15 amino acids. The V gene's germline CDR1 is SGHTA and CDR2 FQGNSA. Unmatched junction bases numbered 11, after V lost 7 bases and J lost 4 bases. The DNA for the CDR3 is TGTGCCAGCAACACGGCGGGGGGAGGGGTAGAGACCCAGTACTTC. The encoded protein is CASNTAGGGVETQYF. The full variable domain, rest sourced from reference TRBV7-2 and TRBJ2-5, is GAGVSQSPSNKVTEKGKDVELRCDPISGHTALYWYRQSLGQGLEFLIYFQGNSAPDKSGLPSDRFSAERTGGSVSTLTIQRTQQEDSAVYLCASNTAGGGVETQYFGPGTRLLVL.

This chain connects TRBV19 to TRBJ1-1, with D possibly matching TRBD1 (5 bases). The CDR3 spans 14 residues. V was shortened by 5 bases and J by 3 bases, with 13 bases between the two germline ends. Germline V gene data show CDR1 as LNHDA and CDR2 as SQIVND (reference sequence). CDR3 sequence: CASSLEGLDTEAFF. The CDR3 DNA is TGTGCCAGTAGTTTGGAGGGGCTTGACACTGAAGCTTTCTTT. The complete variable domain, with remaining parts taken from reference TRBV19 and TRBJ1-1, reads DGGITQSPKYLFRKEGQNVTLSCEQNLNHDAMYWYRQDPGQGLRLIYYSQIVNDFQKGDIAEGYSVSREKKESFPLTVTSAQKNPTAFYLCASSLEGLDTEAFFGQGTRLTVV.

The chain couples TRBV6-6 to TRBJ2-1; no reliable D call. The CDR3 is made up of 12 amino acids. The V end was cut by 0 bases, the J end by 7 bases, with 4 bases between. Germline-derived CDR1 and CDR2 are MNHNY and SVGAGI (reference sequence). CDR3 DNA sequence: TGTGCCAGCAGTTACTCAGCGAATGAGCAGTTCTTC. Its translation: CASSYSANEQFF.

The genes are TRBV29-1 and TRBJ2-7; 9 nucleotides match TRBD2. V trimming: 2 bases; J trimming: 3 bases; junction bases outside the gene matches: 5. The CDR3 loop spans 14 amino acids. CDR1 and CDR2 (germline): SQVTM, ANQGSEA. The CDR3 loop is CSVERLAVSYEQYF. DNA of the CDR3: TGCAGCGTTGAACGACTAGCGGTCAGCTACGAGCAGTACTTC.

The chain recombines TRBV6-5 with TRBJ2-1; the D gene is possibly TRBD2 (5 bases). In germline, CDR1 is MNHEY, CDR2 SVGAGI. The V end was cut by 4 bases, the J end by 0 bases, with 10 bases between. CDR3 length: 15 residues. In DNA, the CDR3 is TGTGCCAGCAGTTCAGCGGCCAGCTCCTACAATGAGCAGTTCTTC. It encodes CASSSAASSYNEQFF.

The chain joins TRBV6-1 to TRBJ2-2; 7 positions agree with TRBD2. This CDR3 has 15 amino acids. Germline V gene sequence: CDR1 MNHNS, CDR2 SASEGT. Trimming cost V 7 bases and J 5 bases; bases outside gene matches: 10. The CDR3 bases are TGTGCCAGCACCATGAGCGGGGTGAGGACCGGGGAGCTGTTTTTT. Amino acids: CASTMSGVRTGELFF.

The J gene is TRBJ2-7, the V gene TRBV30, with D tentatively TRBD1 (7 bases). CDR3 length equals 17 residues. Germline lookup yields CDR1 GTSNPN and CDR2 SVGIG (reference sequence). Trimming removed 6 bases from V and 3 bases from J, with 27 bases in between. CDR3 nucleotides: TGTGCCTGCGGTCGGGGACAGTCAGGGGGAGGCTACTACGAGCAGTACTTC. It yields the protein CACGRGQSGGGYYEQYF.